These 27 T cell receptor beta chains were sequenced from one sample in a study of blood T cell repertoires in COVID-19. Profiled with immunoSEQ multiplex PCR; TCRdb holds only in-frame clones, not every one. This sample has 87,000 or so clones, with 80% to 90% found just once. The sample consisted of peripheral blood. These receptors originate from a man older than 75 with acute or convalescent COVID-19.

The V gene is TRBV13, the J gene TRBJ1-3; D is perhaps TRBD1 (6 bases). The CDR3 totals 17 residues. The ends were cut back, 1 base at V and 0 bases at J, with 13 bases in the middle. Germline V gene sequence: CDR1 PRHDT, CDR2 FYEKMQ (reference sequence). CDR3 nucleotides: TGTGCCAGCAGCTTAGTACAGGGCGCTCGCTCTGGAAACACCATATATTTT. This gives the protein CASSLVQGARSGNTIYF.

The CDR3 spells CASTNAGGRYGYTF. CDR3 nucleotide sequence: TGTGCCAGCACCAACGCGGGGGGCAGGTATGGCTACACCTTC. This chain connects TRBV28 to TRBJ1-2; TRBD1 might be the D (6 bases). The CDR3 is made up of 14 amino acids. Trimming pared 7 bases from V and 5 bases from J, leaving 17 bases between. Germline V gene sequence: CDR1 MDHEN, CDR2 SYDVKM.

The J gene is TRBJ2-3, the V gene TRBV5-1; 10 positions match TRBD2. Germline V gene lookup returns CDR1 SGHRS and CDR2 YFSETQ. The CDR3 extends over 16 amino acids. V dropped 0 bases and J dropped 4; count of bases not matched to a gene: 5. The CDR3 here is CASSLAGTSDPDTQYF. The CDR3 DNA is TGCGCCAGCAGCTTGGCGGGGACTAGCGACCCAGATACGCAGTATTTT.

V gene TRBV2 combines with J gene TRBJ2-7; TRBD2 matches at 11 bases. Unmatched junction bases numbered 14, after V lost 5 bases and J lost 5 bases. The CDR3 consists of 17 residues. Germline lookup yields CDR1 SNHLY and CDR2 FYNNEI. In nucleotides, the CDR3 is TGTGCCAGCAGTCTTTATCCTAGCGGGGGGCCATTCCACGAGCAGTACTTC. Protein: CASSLYPSGGPFHEQYF.

The V call is TRBV9, the J call TRBJ2-1, with 8 bases aligning to TRBD2. The CDR3 length is 16 residues. CDR1 is SGDLS and CDR2 is YYNGEE in the germline V gene. After removal of 0 bases from V and 8 bases from J, the junction contained 10 bases not matched to a gene. CDR3 nucleotides: TGTGCCAGCAGCGTAGGTCCGGGAGGGTACTGGGATGAGCAGTTCTTC. The encoded protein is CASSVGPGGYWDEQFF.

The V gene is TRBV2, the J gene TRBJ1-5, with 9 bases that match TRBD1. CDR3 size: 16 residues. CDR1 is SNHLY, CDR2 FYNNEI, per germline. V shed 4 bases and J 0 bases; nucleotides not matched to a gene: 4. The CDR3 DNA sequence: TGTGCCAGCAGTGGAGGGACAGGGAGTAGCAATCAGCCCCAGCATTTT. Translated: CASSGGTGSSNQPQHF. The full variable domain, completed using reference TRBV2 and TRBJ1-5, is EPEVTQTPSHQVTQMGQEVILRCVPISNHLYFYWYRQILGQKVEFLVSFYNNEISEKSEIFDDQFSVERPDGSNFTLKIRSTKLEDSAMYFCASSGGTGSSNQPQHFGDGTRLSIL.

The V call is TRBV19, the J call TRBJ1-5, with a tentative D call TRBD1 (5 bases). CDR3 length: 15 residues. The V end was cut by 3 bases, the J end by 3 bases, with 12 bases between. Germline V gene data show CDR1 as LNHDA and CDR2 as SQIVND (reference sequence). Here the CDR3 DNA reads TGTGCCAGTAGTATCCCCGGGACTCTCAATCAGCCCCAGCATTTT. It encodes CASSIPGTLNQPQHF.

The J gene is TRBJ2-2, the V gene TRBV15; D is perhaps TRBD2 (6 bases). This CDR3 is built from 17 residues. V lost 5 bases and J 2 bases, leaving 18 bases between the germline ends. Germline assignment: CDR1 LNHNV and CDR2 YYDKDF (reference sequence). The CDR3 bases are TGTGCCACCAGCTCGGGACTGGTACAAGGTAACACCGGGGAGCTGTTTTTT. Translating it yields CATSSGLVQGNTGELFF.

The V call is TRBV5-1, the J call TRBJ1-2; TRBD1 is a possible D gene (5 bases). Germline CDR1 reads SGHRS; CDR2 reads YFSETQ. With 0 bases removed from V and 5 bases from J, the gap between germline ends came to 8 bases. The CDR3 length is 13 residues. CDR3 protein: CASSLEQGYGYTF. The DNA of the CDR3 is TGCGCCAGCAGCTTGGAGCAGGGATATGGCTACACCTTC.

The chain combines TRBV10-3 with TRBJ1-6, with 7 bases fitting TRBD1. Germline V gene lookup returns CDR1 ENHRY and CDR2 SYGVKD. This CDR3 has 13 residues. Trimming cost V 6 bases and J 7 bases; bases outside gene matches: 3. The CDR3 nucleotides are TGTGCCATCAGAGGGACAGCAAATTCACCCCTCCACTTT. The encoded protein is CAIRGTANSPLHF.

The rearrangement links TRBV3-1 (or the pseudogene TRBV3-2) to TRBJ2-7; 12 bases match TRBD1. Germline loops: CDR1 LGHDT, CDR2 YNNKEL (reference sequence). The ends lost 4 bases at V and 5 bases at J; junction bases unmatched: 3. The CDR3 contains 14 residues. The CDR3 DNA reads as TGTGCCAGCAGCCGAGGGACAGGGGGCAACGAGCAGTACTTC. It translates to CASSRGTGGNEQYF.

The chain joins TRBV6-5 to TRBJ1-2, with 8 bases fitting TRBD1. Germline V gives CDR1 MNHEY, CDR2 SVGAGI. The CDR3 contains 14 residues. After removal of 0 bases from V and 6 bases from J, the junction contained 3 bases not matched to a gene. CDR3 region: CASSYSGRGHGYTF. CDR3 sequence (DNA): TGTGCCAGCAGTTACTCCGGCAGGGGGCATGGCTACACCTTC.

The chain uses TRBV28 and TRBJ1-2; 7 positions match TRBD1. The CDR3 sequence is 12 residues long. With V trimmed by 9 bases and J by 8 bases, 9 bases remained unmatched. The germline V gene has CDR1 MDHEN and CDR2 SYDVKM. The CDR3 loop is CASHEQGHGYTF. The CDR3 DNA reads as TGTGCCAGTCATGAACAGGGGCACGGCTACACCTTC.

The J gene is TRBJ2-7, the V gene TRBV11-1; possible D gene TRBD1, 7 bases. V was trimmed by 5 bases and J by 5 bases, leaving 16 bases between them. This CDR3 has 14 residues. CDR1 SGHAT and CDR2 FQDESV come from the germline V gene (reference sequence). The CDR3 nucleotides are TGTGCCAGCAGCCCGAGGGCAGGGGGGAACGAGCAGTACTTC. This codes for CASSPRAGGNEQYF.

The rearrangement joins TRBV7-2 to TRBJ1-2, with 8 bases aligning to TRBD1. The CDR3 runs 15 residues. The V and J ends lost 5 bases and 5 bases, in that order; junction bases with no gene match: 10. CDR1 and CDR2 from the germline V gene are SGHTA and FQGNSA. In DNA form, the CDR3 reads TGTGCCAGCAGCACAGGGGGAGCAGGAACGTATGGCTACACCTTC. Its translation is CASSTGGAGTYGYTF.

The rearrangement uses TRBV21-1 and TRBJ2-1; the tabulated D call, TRBD2, remains unverified against the DNA. TRBV21-1 is a pseudogene segment. The CDR3 runs to 12 residues. The CDR3 bases are TGTGCCAGCAGCAAAGAACTTAAATTGGAGTTCTTC. Its protein product is CASSKELKLEFF.

The V call is TRBV9, the J call TRBJ2-2, with TRBD2 matching 7 bases. V lost 0 bases and J lost 4; bases outside the gene matches: 6. CDR1 and CDR2 from the germline V gene are SGDLS and YYNGEE. CDR3 length: 16 amino acids. The CDR3 here is CASSVGAGVGTGELFF. The DNA of the CDR3 is TGTGCCAGCAGCGTAGGGGCGGGAGTAGGCACCGGGGAGCTGTTTTTT.

This sequence joins TRBV5-6 and TRBJ2-3; D call uncertain. Trimming stripped 2 bases from V and 0 bases from J, with 7 bases between. The CDR3 has 14 residues. Looked up from germline, CDR1 is SGHDT and CDR2 is YYEEEE. CDR3 residues: CASSFGQSTDTQYF. The CDR3 DNA follows: TGTGCCAGCAGCTTTGGCCAGAGCACAGATACGCAGTATTTT.

The chain links TRBV19 to TRBJ2-5; 9 bases are shared with TRBD2. Trimming at V came to 3 bases and at J to 4 bases, leaving 6 bases not matched to a gene. The CDR3 spans 15 residues. Germline loops: CDR1 LNHDA, CDR2 SQIVND (reference sequence). CDR3 protein: CASSMISGGGETQYF. CDR3 DNA sequence: TGTGCCAGTAGTATGATTAGCGGGGGAGGAGAGACCCAGTACTTC.

The chain combines TRBV4-3 with TRBJ1-5, with D possibly matching TRBD1 (6 bases). This CDR3 has 18 amino acids. The V gene lost 0 bases and the J gene lost 3 bases, with 18 bases spanning the gap. Germline CDR1 LGHNA, CDR2 YSLEER. The CDR3 DNA reads TGCGCCAGCAGCCAAGAATCGGGGGGGCCAGTCCCCAATCAGCCCCAGCATTTT. Translation: CASSQESGGPVPNQPQHF.

The CDR3 coding sequence is TGTGCCAGCAGTGAGTTATTAAACACAGATACGCAGTATTTT. Translated: CASSELLNTDTQYF. The V and J genes are TRBV2 and TRBJ2-3; D gene ambiguous. V was clipped by 3 bases and J by 2 bases, with 9 bases between them. The CDR3 covers 14 residues. Germline V CDR1 and CDR2: SNHLY, FYNNEI.

The chain has TRBV2 and TRBJ1-2; D may be TRBD1 (6 bases). The germline gives CDR1 SNHLY, CDR2 FYNNEI. V lost 3 bases and J 7 bases, leaving 18 bases between the germline ends. This CDR3 is built from 15 residues. The CDR3 here is CASSEVGQGKGGYTF. Written as DNA, the CDR3 is TGTGCCAGCAGTGAGGTCGGGCAGGGGAAGGGTGGCTACACCTTC.

V is TRBV12-3 or TRBV12-4 and J is TRBJ1-5; D remains ambiguous. V dropped 2 bases and J dropped 8 bases, with 10 bases sitting between them. The CDR3 sequence is 13 residues long. CDR3 bases: TGTGCCAGCAGTTTACGGTTCTCGGAGCCCCAGCATTTT. The encoded protein is CASSLRFSEPQHF.

This CDR3 is CASSQAGETYTF. CDR3 in DNA: TGTGCCAGCAGCCAAGCGGGGGAGACGTACACCTTC. V is TRBV3-1 (or the pseudogene TRBV3-2) and J is TRBJ1-2; TRBD1 might be the D (5 bases). Germline V gives CDR1 LGHDT, CDR2 YNNKEL (reference sequence). V was trimmed by 1 base and J by 11 bases, leaving 11 bases between them. The CDR3 sequence is 12 residues long.

This chain uses TRBV19 with TRBJ2-7, with 9 bases fitting TRBD1. CDR3 length equals 19 residues. Germline CDR1 reads LNHDA; CDR2 reads SQIVND (reference sequence). The junction had 21 bases not matched to a gene; V was cut back by 7 bases and J by 2 bases. The CDR3 reads CASMLRQGVTRLAPYEQYF. The CDR3 coding sequence is TGTGCCAGTATGTTGAGACAGGGGGTAACGCGACTAGCTCCCTACGAGCAGTACTTC.

CDR3 amino acids: CASSPGQGLSYEQYF. CDR3 nucleotides: TGTGCCAGCTCACCGGGCCAGGGACTCTCCTACGAGCAGTACTTC. The chain couples TRBV18 to TRBJ2-7, with D maybe TRBD2 (6 bases). Germline V gene sequence: CDR1 KGHSH, CDR2 LQKENI. There are 15 residues in the CDR3. Deletions cut 3 bases from V and 0 bases from J, with 12 bases between.

In this sample, this clone turned up once. The chain is built from TRBV5-1 and TRBJ2-5; D uncertain. The CDR3 has 11 residues. Germline lookup yields CDR1 SGHRS and CDR2 YFSETQ. Trimming took 5 bases from V and 3 from J, leaving 5 bases between them. The CDR3 nucleotides are TGCGCCAGCAGACAGAAAGAGACCCAGTACTTC. It translates to CASRQKETQYF. Filled out from reference TRBV5-1 and TRBJ2-5, the complete variable domain reads KAGVTQTPRYLIKTRGQQVTLSCSPISGHRSVSWYQQTPGQGLQFLFEYFSETQRNKGNFPGRFSGRQFSNSRSEMNVSTLELGDSALYLCASRQKETQYFGPGTRLLVL.